Listed here is a single T cell receptor beta chain. The antigen is not known. Triplicate 300,000-cell sorts were made of each CD8+ T cell subset. This sample stems from a study of CXCR3-negative and CXCR3-positive naive CD8 T cells. Overall study context: Across all libraries, TRB reads numbered approximately 140 million, with about 1.5 +/- 0.3 million in each library. Study-wide findings and caveats: The study found that naive CXCR3-negative and CXCR3-positive cells shared TRBV-TRBJ usage, while memory cells differed. Diversity in memory CD8+ cells fell much lower than the comparably high levels seen in both naive subsets.

With UMI labels, 5' RACE was used to prepare the TRB cDNA libraries. TCRdb reprocessed the 5' RACE reads and keeps a single row for each CDR3 protein, giving no DNA. Seen in this sample are about 56,000 distinct CDR3 sequences; the ten most common clones hold 20% to 25%. The CDR3 has 18 amino acids. Germline CDR1 and CDR2: MDHEN and SYDVKM. The receptor was derived from a human donor in good health. Some clones in this sample may be carry-over from other donors' samples. The chain combines TRBV28 with TRBJ2-6; the D call from TCRdb, TRBD1, cannot be confirmed without DNA. The sample consisted of memory CD8+ T cells from blood. CDR3 residues: CASSSGGQRISGANVLTF.